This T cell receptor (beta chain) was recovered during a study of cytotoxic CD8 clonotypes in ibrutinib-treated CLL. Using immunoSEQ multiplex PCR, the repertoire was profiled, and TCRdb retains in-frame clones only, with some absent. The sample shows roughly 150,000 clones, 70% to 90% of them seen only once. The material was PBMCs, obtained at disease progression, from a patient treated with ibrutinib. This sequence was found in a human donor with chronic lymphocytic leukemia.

CDR3 sequence: CSVVDLRGSYYEQYF. CDR3 DNA sequence: TGCAGCGTTGTAGACCTCAGGGGGTCATACTACGAGCAGTACTTC. This chain uses TRBV29-1 with TRBJ2-7, with 7 bases aligning to TRBD1. The CDR3 totals 15 residues. Germline values: CDR1 SQVTM, CDR2 ANQGSEA. V was clipped by 4 bases and J by 3 bases; unmatched bases: 12.